This T cell receptor (beta chain) is drawn from a study of T cell repertoires in breast cancer (dated by TCRdb to 2016 to 2018). Background on the whole study: The study profiled tumors, lymph nodes and peripheral blood lymphocytes from breast cancer patients, plus peripheral blood from healthy control donors. Most of the roughly 21 patient tumors analyzed for shared TCRs were ER+/PR+. Controls included nine healthy donors of an age range similar to the patients. On average, sequencing produced about 470,000 sequences per sample, which came to about 9.7 reads per input cell. Because breast cancer has a low mutational burden and common mutations are rare, the study reasoned that TCRs shared between breast cancer patients would target shared antigens. Tumors and tumor-involved lymph nodes were minced and digested with Liberase and DNase, then filtered through 70-um and 40-um filters. Tumor-free lymph nodes were processed with no enzymatic digestion, and blood samples were separated using Ficoll. Study-wide findings and limitations: Compared with tumor-free nodes, tumor-involved sentinel lymph nodes shared about fourfold more TCRs with matched tumor repertoires (roughly 7.3% versus 1.9%). TRBV7 predominance was observed among shared TCRs, which possibly reflected tumor recognition or mispriming bias from eight TRBV7 primers. Shared TCRs were encoded by various nucleotide sequences, which suggests selection and expansion based on antigen. Emulsion RT-PCR was considered qualitative rather than quantitative, because transcript abundance and primer differences skewed the recovery of clones. Discarding singleton TCRs and sampling only part of each tumor may have missed genuine antitumor clones. Possible tumor specificity was suggested for under 20 TCR pairs that were shared across seven or more patient tumors yet rarely found in control blood.

This clonotype was observed a few times. Its cognate antigen has yet to be identified. No base-level quality is on record; no much larger clone is a single base apart. CDR1 and CDR2, looked up from the germline V gene (reference sequence), are LNHDA and SQIVND. From its cysteine to its phenylalanine, the CDR3 spans 16 amino acids. Only CDR3 DNA remains: 48 bases, in frame from the first base. V was cut back by 3 bases and J by 0 bases, leaving a gap of 9 bases between them. Libraries were prepared through emulsion pairing. Unpaired genes were suppressed in a second nested PCR with blocking oligos, after which Illumina adaptors and barcodes were added in a third nested PCR. Each master mix for emulsion RT-PCR held about 5,000-250,000 T cells along with C-region, Stepout and V-region primers. The emulsions were generated using the Micellula Emulsion and Purification Kit, and the RT-PCR was run with Qiagen OneStep RT-PCR reagents. Pooled libraries were sequenced on an Illumina MiSeq with paired-end 2 x 250 reads. The study's own analysis went as follows. In Galaxy, read pairs were joined and then clipped at the engineered overlap into separate alpha and beta files, and any unclipped reads were discarded. Alpha-beta pairs were assigned with CompleteTCR, a MiTCR-based pipeline that links chains sharing read cluster identifiers using an R script. TCR sequences that were observed only once, representing about 1-3.1%, were removed as potential sequencing errors. In-frame beta chains were kept once TCRdb had trimmed the public reads at Q25 with fastp and called clones with MiXCR. Merged by CDR3 protein, the rows form single entries marked with the most common genes and DNA. The V and J calls were determined by TCRdb, not by the authors. The sample has about 40,000 distinct CDR3 sequences on record, 35% to 50% of them singletons. The ten largest account for roughly 60% of the sample.

To analyze paired alpha-beta TCRs of CD8+ T cells, the researchers used an expanded emulsion RT-PCR method with primers covering all TCR V genes. CD8+ T cells were isolated with a CD8 positive selection kit and were then incubated overnight in approximately 9.2 IU/mL IL-2 prior to emulsion RT-PCR. The material sequenced was CD8+ T cells. The V gene is TRBV19 and the J gene is TRBJ2-6; the D segment cannot be called with confidence. The source of this sequence is a pool of human donors with breast cancer or a healthy control (not recorded which). The DNA is as follows: TGTGCCAGTAGTATTTGGTTTGACTCTGGGGCCAACGTCCTGACTTTC. Its protein is CASSIWFDSGANVLTF.